Listed below are T cell receptor beta chains from one sample, sequenced in a study of blood T cell repertoires in COVID-19. Measured with immunoSEQ multiplex PCR; TCRdb has only the in-frame clones, and not every one. The data hold around 300,000 clones, with about 85% observed a single time. Sequences were obtained from PBMCs or T cells enriched from blood (not recorded which). The receptor set was obtained from a woman between 45 and 65 years old who had recovered from COVID-19. Both conserved end residues are part of each CDR3. Fields, in order: CDR3 DNA, CDR3 protein, D gene, clone size, V gene, J gene. The D gene is left open where the match is weak. Clone size, where shown, is once, few, many, or a class for clones that have expanded.

cdr3_nt: TGTGCCAGCAGCTTCAGGACAGCGCCCGTCCGGTTGGACAATGAGCAGTTCTTC; cdr3_aa: CASSFRTAPVRLDNEQFF; d_call: -; clone_size: -; v_call: TRBV5-5; j_call: TRBJ2-1
cdr3_nt: TGTGCCAGCAGGCGTACCCAGGGGAAATATAATGAAAAACTGTTTTTT; cdr3_aa: CASRRTQGKYNEKLFF; d_call: -; clone_size: few; v_call: TRBV4-2; j_call: TRBJ1-4
cdr3_nt: TGTGCCAGTAGTACCCGGGACAGGGATTCACCCCTCCACTTT; cdr3_aa: CASSTRDRDSPLHF; d_call: TRBD1; clone_size: -; v_call: TRBV19; j_call: TRBJ1-6
cdr3_nt: TGTGCCAGCAGTGACACCGGACAGCCTCCCAACTATGGCTACACCTTC; cdr3_aa: CASSDTGQPPNYGYTF; d_call: -; clone_size: once; v_call: TRBV6-4; j_call: TRBJ1-2
cdr3_nt: TGTGCCAGCAGCCCGCAGACAGGGGATCAGCCCCAGCATTTT; cdr3_aa: CASSPQTGDQPQHF; d_call: TRBD1; clone_size: -; v_call: TRBV7-2; j_call: TRBJ1-5
cdr3_nt: TGTGCCAGCTCACCACCGGGACTAGCGGGATCTAGTAAAAAGCAGTACTTC; cdr3_aa: CASSPPGLAGSSKKQYF; d_call: TRBD2; clone_size: -; v_call: TRBV18; j_call: TRBJ2-7
cdr3_nt: TGTGCCAGCTCACCAGAGGGACAGGCCAGTCAAAAACTGTTTTTT; cdr3_aa: CASSPEGQASQKLFF; d_call: TRBD1; clone_size: once; v_call: TRBV18; j_call: TRBJ1-4
cdr3_nt: TGTGCCAGCAGCCAAGAACTTGAGCAGTTCTTC; cdr3_aa: CASSQELEQFF; d_call: -; clone_size: -; v_call: TRBV4-2; j_call: TRBJ2-1
cdr3_nt: TGTGCCAGCAGTGAATCCCCAGACTATGGCTACACCTTC; cdr3_aa: CASSESPDYGYTF; d_call: -; clone_size: -; v_call: TRBV25-1; j_call: TRBJ1-2
cdr3_nt: TGTGCCAGCAGTGAAACCCCGGACAGGGATTATGGCTACACCTTC; cdr3_aa: CASSETPDRDYGYTF; d_call: TRBD1; clone_size: -; v_call: TRBV6-1; j_call: TRBJ1-2
cdr3_nt: TGTGCCAGCAGCTTGGGGGGAAATTCACCCCTCCACTTT; cdr3_aa: CASSLGGNSPLHF; d_call: -; clone_size: -; v_call: TRBV7-9; j_call: TRBJ1-6
cdr3_nt: TGTGCCAGTAGTTTCCGGGGATATGGCTACACCTTC; cdr3_aa: CASSFRGYGYTF; d_call: -; clone_size: -; v_call: TRBV19; j_call: TRBJ1-2
cdr3_nt: TGTGCCAGCTCACCCCTCGTCCGGGACAGGGGGCTGAACGAGCAGTACTTC; cdr3_aa: CASSPLVRDRGLNEQYF; d_call: TRBD1; clone_size: -; v_call: TRBV18; j_call: TRBJ2-7
cdr3_nt: TGTGCCAGCAGTCCCTCCCGGGACACCACCTACGAGCAGTACTTC; cdr3_aa: CASSPSRDTTYEQYF; d_call: -; clone_size: -; v_call: TRBV6-5; j_call: TRBJ2-7
cdr3_nt: TGTGCCACCAGTGATTTGCTAGCGGGAGAAAGAGATACGCAGTATTTT; cdr3_aa: CATSDLLAGERDTQYF; d_call: TRBD2; clone_size: -; v_call: TRBV24-1; j_call: TRBJ2-3
cdr3_nt: TGTGCCAGCAGGTGGGACAGGAGCTCCTACGAGCAGTACTTC; cdr3_aa: CASRWDRSSYEQYF; d_call: TRBD1; clone_size: -; v_call: TRBV6-5; j_call: TRBJ2-7
cdr3_nt: TGTGCCAGCAGTTTCGGTGTTAGAGATGGCTACACCTTC; cdr3_aa: CASSFGVRDGYTF; d_call: -; clone_size: once; v_call: TRBV28; j_call: TRBJ1-2